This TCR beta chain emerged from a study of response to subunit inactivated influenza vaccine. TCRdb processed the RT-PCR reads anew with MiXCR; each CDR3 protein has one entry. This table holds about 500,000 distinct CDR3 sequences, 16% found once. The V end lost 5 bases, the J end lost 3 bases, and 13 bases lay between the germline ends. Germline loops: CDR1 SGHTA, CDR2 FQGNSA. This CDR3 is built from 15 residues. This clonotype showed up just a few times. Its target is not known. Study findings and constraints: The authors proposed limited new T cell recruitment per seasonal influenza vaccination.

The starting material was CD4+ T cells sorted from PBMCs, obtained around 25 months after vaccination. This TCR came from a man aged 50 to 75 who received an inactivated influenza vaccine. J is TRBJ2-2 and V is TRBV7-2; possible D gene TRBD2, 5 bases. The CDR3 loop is CASSPLPGYTGELFF. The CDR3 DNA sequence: TGTGCCAGCAGCCCGCTCCCGGGGTACACCGGGGAGCTGTTTTTT.